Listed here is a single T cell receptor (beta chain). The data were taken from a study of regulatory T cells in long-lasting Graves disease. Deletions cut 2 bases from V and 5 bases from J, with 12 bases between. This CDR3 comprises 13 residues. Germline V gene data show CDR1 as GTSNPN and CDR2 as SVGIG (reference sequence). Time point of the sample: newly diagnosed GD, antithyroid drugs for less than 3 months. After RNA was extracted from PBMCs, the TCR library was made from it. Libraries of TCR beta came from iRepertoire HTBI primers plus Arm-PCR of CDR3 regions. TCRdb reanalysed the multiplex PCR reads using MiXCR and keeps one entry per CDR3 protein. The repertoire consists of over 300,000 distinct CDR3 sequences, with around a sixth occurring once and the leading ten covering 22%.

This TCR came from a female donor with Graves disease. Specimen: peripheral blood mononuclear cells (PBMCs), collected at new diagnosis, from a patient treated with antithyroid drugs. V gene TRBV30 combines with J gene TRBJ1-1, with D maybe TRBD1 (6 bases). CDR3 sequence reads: CAWSIDQGTEAFF. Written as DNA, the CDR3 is TGTGCCTGGAGTATTGACCAGGGGACTGAAGCTTTCTTT.